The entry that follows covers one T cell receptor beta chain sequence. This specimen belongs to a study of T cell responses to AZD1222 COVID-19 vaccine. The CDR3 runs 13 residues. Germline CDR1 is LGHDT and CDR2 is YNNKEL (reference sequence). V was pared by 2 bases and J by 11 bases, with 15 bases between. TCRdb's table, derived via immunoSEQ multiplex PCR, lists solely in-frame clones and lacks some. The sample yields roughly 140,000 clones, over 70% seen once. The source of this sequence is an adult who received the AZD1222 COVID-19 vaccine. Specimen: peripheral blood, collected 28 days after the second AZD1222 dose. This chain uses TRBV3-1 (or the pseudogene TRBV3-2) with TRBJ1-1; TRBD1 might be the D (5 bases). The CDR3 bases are TGTGCCAGCAGCCAATCGCTTGGCAGGGAGGCTTTCTTT. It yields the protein CASSQSLGREAFF.